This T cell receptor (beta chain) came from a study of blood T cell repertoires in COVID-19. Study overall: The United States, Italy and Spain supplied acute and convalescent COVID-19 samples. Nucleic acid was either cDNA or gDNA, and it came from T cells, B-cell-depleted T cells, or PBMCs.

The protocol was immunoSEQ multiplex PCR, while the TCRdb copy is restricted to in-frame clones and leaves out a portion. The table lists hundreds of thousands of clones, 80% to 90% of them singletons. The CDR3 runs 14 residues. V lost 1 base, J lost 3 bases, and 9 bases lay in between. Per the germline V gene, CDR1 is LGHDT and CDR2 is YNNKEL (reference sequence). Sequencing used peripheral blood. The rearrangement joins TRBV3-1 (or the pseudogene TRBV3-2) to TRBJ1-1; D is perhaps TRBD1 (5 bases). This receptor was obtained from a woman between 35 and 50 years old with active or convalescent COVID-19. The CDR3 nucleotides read TGTGCCAGCAGCCAAGCCCAGGGATACACTGAAGCTTTCTTT. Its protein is CASSQAQGYTEAFF.